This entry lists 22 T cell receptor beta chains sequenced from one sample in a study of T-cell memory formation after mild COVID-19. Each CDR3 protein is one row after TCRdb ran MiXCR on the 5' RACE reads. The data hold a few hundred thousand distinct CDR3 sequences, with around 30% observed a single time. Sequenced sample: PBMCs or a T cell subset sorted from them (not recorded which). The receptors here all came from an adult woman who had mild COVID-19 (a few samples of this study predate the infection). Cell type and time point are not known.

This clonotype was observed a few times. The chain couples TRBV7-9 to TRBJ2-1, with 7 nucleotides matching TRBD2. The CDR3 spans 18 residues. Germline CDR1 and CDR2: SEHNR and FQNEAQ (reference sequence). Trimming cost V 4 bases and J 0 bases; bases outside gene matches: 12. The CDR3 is CASSSGPGLVSSYNEQFF. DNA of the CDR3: TGTGCCAGCAGCTCCGGGCCTGGACTAGTGAGCTCCTACAATGAGCAGTTCTTC.

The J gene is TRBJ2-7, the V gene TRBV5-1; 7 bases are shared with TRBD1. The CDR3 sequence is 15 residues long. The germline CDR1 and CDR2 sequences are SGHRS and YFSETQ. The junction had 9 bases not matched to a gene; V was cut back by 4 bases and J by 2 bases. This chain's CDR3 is CASSVDTGAAYEQYF. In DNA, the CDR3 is TGCGCCAGCAGCGTGGATACAGGGGCGGCCTACGAGCAGTACTTC.

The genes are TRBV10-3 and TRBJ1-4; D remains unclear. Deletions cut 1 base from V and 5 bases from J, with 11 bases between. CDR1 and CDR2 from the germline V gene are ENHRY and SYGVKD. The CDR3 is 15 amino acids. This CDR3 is CAISELAQANEKLFF. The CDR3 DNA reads TGTGCCATCAGTGAGTTGGCCCAAGCGAATGAAAAACTGTTTTTT.

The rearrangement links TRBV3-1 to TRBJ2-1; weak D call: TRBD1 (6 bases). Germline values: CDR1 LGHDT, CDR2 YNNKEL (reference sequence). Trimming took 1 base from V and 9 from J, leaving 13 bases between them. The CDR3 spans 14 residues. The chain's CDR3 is CASSQVQDSSEQFF. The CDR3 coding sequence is TGTGCCAGCAGCCAAGTTCAGGACAGTTCTGAGCAGTTCTTC.

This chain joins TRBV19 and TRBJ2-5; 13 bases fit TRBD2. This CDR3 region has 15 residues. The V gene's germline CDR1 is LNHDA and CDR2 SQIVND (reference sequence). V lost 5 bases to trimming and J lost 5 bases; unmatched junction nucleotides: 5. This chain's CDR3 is CASSAGTSGMETQYF. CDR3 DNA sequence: TGTGCCAGTAGTGCCGGGACTAGCGGGATGGAGACCCAGTACTTC.

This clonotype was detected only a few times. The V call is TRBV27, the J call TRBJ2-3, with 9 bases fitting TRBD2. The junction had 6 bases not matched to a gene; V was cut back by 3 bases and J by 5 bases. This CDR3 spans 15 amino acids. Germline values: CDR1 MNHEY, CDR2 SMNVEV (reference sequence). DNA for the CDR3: TGTGCCAGCAGTTTGGCTAGCGGGATCGTAGATACGCAGTATTTT. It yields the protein CASSLASGIVDTQYF.

The CDR3 protein is CASSILGGPVGRQYF. As DNA, the CDR3 is TGTGCCAGTAGTATACTTGGCGGTCCCGTCGGGAGGCAGTATTTT. This chain joins TRBV19 and TRBJ2-3; a possible D gene is TRBD2 (6 bases). The CDR3 loop spans 15 amino acids. V shed 2 bases and J shed 11 bases, with 20 bases lying between them. CDR1 LNHDA and CDR2 SQIVND come from the germline V gene (reference sequence).

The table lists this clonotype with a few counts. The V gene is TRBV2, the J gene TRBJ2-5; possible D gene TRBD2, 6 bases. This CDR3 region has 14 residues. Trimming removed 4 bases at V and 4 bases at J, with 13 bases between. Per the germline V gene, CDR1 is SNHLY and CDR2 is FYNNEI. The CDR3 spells CASSGSGFGETQYF. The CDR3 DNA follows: TGTGCCAGCAGTGGTAGCGGTTTTGGAGAGACCCAGTACTTC. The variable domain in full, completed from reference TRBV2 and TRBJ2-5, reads EPEVTQTPSHQVTQMGQEVILRCVPISNHLYFYWYRQILGQKVEFLVSFYNNEISEKSEIFDDQFSVERPDGSNFTLKIRSTKLEDSAMYFCASSGSGFGETQYFGPGTRLLVL.

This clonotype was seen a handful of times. The CDR3 coding sequence is TGTGCCAGCAAAACAACCGGGTTCAATGAGCAGTTCTTC. Translating gives CASKTTGFNEQFF. The chain carries TRBV14 and TRBJ2-1; D is ambiguous. V was pared by 7 bases and J by 6 bases, with 13 bases between. This CDR3 is built from 13 residues. CDR1 and CDR2 from the germline V gene are SGHDN and FVKESK.

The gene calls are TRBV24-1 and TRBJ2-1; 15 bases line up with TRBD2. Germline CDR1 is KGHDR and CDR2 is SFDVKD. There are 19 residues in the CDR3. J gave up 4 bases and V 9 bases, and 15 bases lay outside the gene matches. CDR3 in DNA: TGTGCCACCGGTGGAGGGACGAGGACTAGCGGGAGGGGTTACAATGAGCAGTTCTTC. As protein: CATGGGTRTSGRGYNEQFF.

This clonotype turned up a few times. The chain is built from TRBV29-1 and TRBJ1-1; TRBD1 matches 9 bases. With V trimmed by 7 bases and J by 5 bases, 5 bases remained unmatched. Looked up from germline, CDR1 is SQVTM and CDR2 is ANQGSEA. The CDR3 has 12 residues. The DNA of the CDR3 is TGCAGCGGGACGACAGGGGGGACTGAAGCTTTCTTT. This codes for CSGTTGGTEAFF.

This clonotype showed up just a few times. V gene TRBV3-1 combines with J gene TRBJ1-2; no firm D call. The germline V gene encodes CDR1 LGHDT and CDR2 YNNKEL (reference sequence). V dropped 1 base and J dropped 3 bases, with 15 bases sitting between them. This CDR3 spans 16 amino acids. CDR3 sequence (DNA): TGTGCCAGCAGCCAAGGTCTGGGTGTTTCATACTATGGCTACACCTTC. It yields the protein CASSQGLGVSYYGYTF.

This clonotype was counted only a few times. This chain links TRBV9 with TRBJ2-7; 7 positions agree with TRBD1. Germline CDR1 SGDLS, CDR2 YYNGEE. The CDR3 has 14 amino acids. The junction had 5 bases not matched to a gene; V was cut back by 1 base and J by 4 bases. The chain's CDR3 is CASSVNTGAYEQYF. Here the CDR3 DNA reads TGTGCCAGCAGCGTAAATACAGGGGCATACGAGCAGTACTTC.

The CDR3 is CASSRDRVTDTQYF. CDR3 nucleotides: TGTGCCAGCAGCCGGGACAGAGTTACAGATACGCAGTATTTT. The rearrangement links TRBV2 to TRBJ2-3, with 7 bases lining up with TRBD1. CDR1 and CDR2 (germline): SNHLY, FYNNEI. The length of the CDR3 is 14 residues. The trim removed 6 bases at V and 3 bases at J, leaving 6 bases unmatched. Filled out from reference TRBV2 and TRBJ2-3, the complete variable domain reads EPEVTQTPSHQVTQMGQEVILRCVPISNHLYFYWYRQILGQKVEFLVSFYNNEISEKSEIFDDQFSVERPDGSNFTLKIRSTKLEDSAMYFCASSRDRVTDTQYFGPGTRLTVL.

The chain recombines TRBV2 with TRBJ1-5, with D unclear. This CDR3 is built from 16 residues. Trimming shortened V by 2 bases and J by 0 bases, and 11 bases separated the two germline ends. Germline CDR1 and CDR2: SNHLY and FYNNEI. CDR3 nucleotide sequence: TGTGCCAGCAGTGAACAGAAAATTTATAGCAATCAGCCCCAGCATTTT. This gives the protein CASSEQKIYSNQPQHF.

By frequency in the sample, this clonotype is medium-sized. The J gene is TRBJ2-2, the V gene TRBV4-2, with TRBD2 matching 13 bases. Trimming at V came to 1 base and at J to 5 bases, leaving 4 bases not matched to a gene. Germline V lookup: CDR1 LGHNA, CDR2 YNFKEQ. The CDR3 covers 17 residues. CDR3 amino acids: CASSQGGTSGKTGELFF. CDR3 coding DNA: TGTGCCAGCAGCCAAGGAGGGACTAGCGGGAAAACCGGGGAGCTGTTTTTT.

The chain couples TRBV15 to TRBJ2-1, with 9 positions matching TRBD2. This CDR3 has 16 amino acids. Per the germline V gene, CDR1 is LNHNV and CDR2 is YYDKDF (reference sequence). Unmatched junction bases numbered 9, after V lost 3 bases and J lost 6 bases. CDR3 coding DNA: TGTGCCACCAGCAGCTCCGGGACTAGCATTACCAATGAGCAGTTCTTC. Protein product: CATSSSGTSITNEQFF.

This CDR3 is CATGDPPRNTIYF. The CDR3 DNA sequence: TGTGCCACCGGAGACCCGCCCCGAAACACCATATATTTT. The chain employs TRBV12-3 or TRBV12-4 and TRBJ1-3; the D is unclear. The V end was cut by 10 bases, the J end by 5 bases, with 15 bases between. CDR3 size: 13 residues.

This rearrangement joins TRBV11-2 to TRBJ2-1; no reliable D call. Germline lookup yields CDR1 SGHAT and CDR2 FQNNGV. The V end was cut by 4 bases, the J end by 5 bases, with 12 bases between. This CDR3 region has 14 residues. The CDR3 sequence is CASSSRGPDNEQFF. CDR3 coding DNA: TGTGCCAGCAGCTCCCGAGGCCCCGACAATGAGCAGTTCTTC.

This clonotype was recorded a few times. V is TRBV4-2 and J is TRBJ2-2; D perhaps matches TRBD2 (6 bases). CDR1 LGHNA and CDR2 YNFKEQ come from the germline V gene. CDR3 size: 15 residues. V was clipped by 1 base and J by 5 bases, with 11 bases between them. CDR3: CASSQGGMWTGELFF. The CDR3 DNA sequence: TGTGCCAGCAGCCAAGGCGGGATGTGGACCGGGGAGCTGTTTTTT.

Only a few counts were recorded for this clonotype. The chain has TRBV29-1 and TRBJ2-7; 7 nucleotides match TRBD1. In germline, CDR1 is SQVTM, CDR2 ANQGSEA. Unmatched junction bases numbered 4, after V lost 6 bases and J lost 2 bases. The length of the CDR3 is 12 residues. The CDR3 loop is CSVRDRTYEQYF. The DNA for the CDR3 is TGCAGCGTCCGGGACAGAACCTACGAGCAGTACTTC.

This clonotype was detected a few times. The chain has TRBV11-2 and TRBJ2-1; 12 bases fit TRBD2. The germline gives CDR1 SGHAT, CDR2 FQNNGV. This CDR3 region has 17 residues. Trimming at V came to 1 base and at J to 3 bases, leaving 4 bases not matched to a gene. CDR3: CASSLGLTSGGYNEQFF. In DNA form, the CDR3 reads TGTGCCAGCAGCTTAGGCCTGACTAGCGGGGGCTACAATGAGCAGTTCTTC.